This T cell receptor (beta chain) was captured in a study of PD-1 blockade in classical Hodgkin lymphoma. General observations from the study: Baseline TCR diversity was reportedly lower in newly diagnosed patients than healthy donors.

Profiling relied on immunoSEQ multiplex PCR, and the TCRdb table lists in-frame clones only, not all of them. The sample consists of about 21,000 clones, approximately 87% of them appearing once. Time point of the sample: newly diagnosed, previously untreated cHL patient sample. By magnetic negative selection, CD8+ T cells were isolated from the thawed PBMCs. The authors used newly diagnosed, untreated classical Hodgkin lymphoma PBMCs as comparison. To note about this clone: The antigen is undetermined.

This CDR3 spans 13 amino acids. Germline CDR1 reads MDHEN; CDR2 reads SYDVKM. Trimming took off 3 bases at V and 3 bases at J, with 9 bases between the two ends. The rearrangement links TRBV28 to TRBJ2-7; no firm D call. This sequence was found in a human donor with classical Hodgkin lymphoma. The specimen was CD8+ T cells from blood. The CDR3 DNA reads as TGTGCCAGCAGTTTCCGCGGTGGCTACGAGCAGTACTTC. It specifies CASSFRGGYEQYF.